The 8 T cell receptor beta chains given below trace back to one sample, sequenced in a study of shared clonotypes between healthy human individuals. Using immunoSEQ multiplex PCR, the repertoire was profiled, and TCRdb retains in-frame clones only, with some absent. The data hold some 1.5 million clones, with approximately 98% observed a single time. The sequenced material came from naive CD4+ T cells sorted from blood. Sample subset: CD45RA+ positively selected. All receptors derive from a man aged 25 to 45 in good health.

The CDR3 DNA is TGTGCCAGTAGTATCTGGGACAGGGGGACAGGGAACTATGGCTACACCTTC. Amino acids: CASSIWDRGTGNYGYTF. The V call is TRBV19, the J call TRBJ1-2; TRBD1 matches at 11 bases. CDR3 length equals 17 residues. The V gene's germline CDR1 is LNHDA and CDR2 SQIVND (reference sequence). Trimming cost V 3 bases and J 2 bases; bases outside gene matches: 8.

This clone was recorded only once. The same CDR3 can be traced to other DNA sequences in this sample. The J gene is TRBJ1-1, the V gene TRBV18; D remains ambiguous. V was cut by 5 bases and J by 2 bases, with 6 bases left in between. CDR1 is KGHSH, CDR2 LQKENI, per germline. This CDR3 has 12 amino acids. CDR3 in DNA: TGTGCCAGCTCAAAGACAAACACTGAAGCTTTCTTT. Residues: CASSKTNTEAFF.

The rearrangement joins TRBV7-2 to TRBJ2-3; D remains unclear. Germline CDR1 SGHTA, CDR2 FQGNSA. The germline V and J ends were trimmed by 1 base and 2 bases, with 13 bases remaining between them. This CDR3 has 16 residues. The CDR3 sequence is CASSLGNSRYTDTQYF. In DNA, the CDR3 is TGTGCCAGCAGCTTAGGGAATAGCAGATACACAGATACGCAGTATTTT. The full variable domain, with the rest looked up from reference TRBV7-2 and TRBJ2-3, is GAGVSQSPSNKVTEKGKDVELRCDPISGHTALYWYRQSLGQGLEFLIYFQGNSAPDKSGLPSDRFSAERTGGSVSTLTIQRTQQEDSAVYLCASSLGNSRYTDTQYFGPGTRLTVL.

The chain has TRBV6-6 and TRBJ1-2, with TRBD1 matching 7 bases. This CDR3 has 15 residues. V trimming: 0 bases; J trimming: 3 bases; junction bases outside the gene matches: 4. Germline assignment: CDR1 MNHNY and CDR2 SVGAGI (reference sequence). In DNA, the CDR3 is TGTGCCAGCAGTTACTCAGGGGGCGCGGACTATGGCTACACCTTC. Residues: CASSYSGGADYGYTF.

This clone has a single count. The chain links TRBV6-1 to TRBJ2-2; no clear D gene. Germline loops: CDR1 MNHNS, CDR2 SASEGT. Trimming pared 8 bases from V and 7 bases from J, leaving 14 bases between. This CDR3 contains 13 residues. As DNA, the CDR3 is TGTGCCAGCCACGCACGGCCCGGCGGGGAGCTGTTTTTT. This gives the protein CASHARPGGELFF.

CDR3 coding DNA: TGTGCCAGCAGCCGAACCCTACTAGCGGGAGGTGAGTTCTTC. Amino acids: CASSRTLLAGGEFF. V usage is TRBV7-2 and J usage is TRBJ2-1; TRBD2 aligns across 12 bases. V lost 5 bases and J lost 14; bases outside the gene matches: 10. The CDR3 totals 14 residues. Germline V gives CDR1 SGHTA, CDR2 FQGNSA.

This sequence joins TRBV6-1 and TRBJ2-3, with D unresolved. CDR3 size: 12 residues. V gave up 5 bases and J gave up 2 bases, with 5 bases separating them. Germline CDR1 is MNHNS and CDR2 is SASEGT. The chain's CDR3 is CASSFVTDTQYF. The CDR3 DNA sequence: TGTGCCAGCAGTTTTGTCACAGATACGCAGTATTTT.

The chain uses TRBV11-2 and TRBJ2-7, with D possibly matching TRBD1 (5 bases). The CDR3 extends over 14 amino acids. Trimming stripped 2 bases from V and 0 bases from J, with 8 bases between. In germline, CDR1 is SGHAT, CDR2 FQNNGV. The CDR3 loop is CASSLRQFSYEQYF. CDR3 nucleotides: TGTGCCAGCAGCTTACGACAGTTCTCCTACGAGCAGTACTTC.